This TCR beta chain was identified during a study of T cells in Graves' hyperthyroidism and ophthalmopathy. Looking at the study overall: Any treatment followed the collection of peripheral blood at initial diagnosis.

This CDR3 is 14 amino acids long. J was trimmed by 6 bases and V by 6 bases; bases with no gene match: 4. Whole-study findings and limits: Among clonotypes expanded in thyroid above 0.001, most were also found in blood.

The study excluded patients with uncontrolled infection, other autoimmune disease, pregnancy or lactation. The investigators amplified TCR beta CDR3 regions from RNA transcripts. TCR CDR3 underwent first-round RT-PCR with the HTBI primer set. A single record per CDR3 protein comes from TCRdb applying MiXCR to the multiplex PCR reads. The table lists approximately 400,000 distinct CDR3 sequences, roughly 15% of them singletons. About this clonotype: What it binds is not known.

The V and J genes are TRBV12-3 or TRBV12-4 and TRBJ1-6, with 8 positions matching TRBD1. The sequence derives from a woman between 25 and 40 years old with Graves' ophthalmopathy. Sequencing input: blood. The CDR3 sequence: CASRPTGANSPLHF. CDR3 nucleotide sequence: TGTGCCAGCAGACCGACAGGGGCTAATTCACCCCTCCACTTT.